This T cell receptor beta chain was documented in a study of PD-L1 blockade in urothelial cancer. About the study: The year 2014 saw patients start atezolizumab, 1,200 mg intravenously every 3 weeks. Blood underwent analysis 3 weeks (second dose) and 6 weeks after treatment began.

CDR3 length: 13 residues. Trimming stripped 4 bases from V and 0 bases from J, with 6 bases between. Germline lookup yields CDR1 SGHDT and CDR2 YYEEEE. Specified time point: peripheral blood 6 weeks after treatment start. Here immunoSEQ multiplex PCR was the method, and the copy in TCRdb shows in-frame clones only, minus some. The table records around 40,000 clones, roughly four fifths of them present only once. The clonotype originates from a man in his 60s with urothelial cancer. The sample here was PBMCs, taken around atezolizumab (anti-PD-L1) treatment. This chain connects TRBV5-6 to TRBJ2-3; D may be TRBD2 (5 bases). For the CDR3, the DNA is TGTGCCAGCAGCCGGGGAAGCACAGATACGCAGTATTTT. Protein product: CASSRGSTDTQYF.